This T cell receptor (beta chain) appears in the sequencing data of a study of T cells after posttransplantation cyclophosphamide. Cyclophosphamide on days +3 and +4 followed busulfan-fludarabine conditioning and a marrow graft. There are 15 residues in the CDR3. Per germline, CDR1 MNHEY and CDR2 SMNVEV (reference sequence). Trimming shortened V by 0 bases and J by 2 bases, and 11 bases separated the two germline ends. Clones were read by immunoSEQ multiplex PCR, and TCRdb kept only the in-frame ones, dropping some. The data hold roughly 17,000 clones, with roughly 81% observed a single time. As concerns this clone: Its target is not known.

Whole-study results and caveats: Blood and skin or GI T cell repertoires showed limited TRB overlap. Donor-recipient repertoire similarity was low at 1-2 months, rising over year one. TRB clonality was highly associated with recipient CMV seropositivity and reactivation.

The source material was CD8+ T cells sorted from PBMCs, sampled just over 1,900 days after a stem cell transplant with posttransplant cyclophosphamide. This sequence originates from a female patient in her thirties or forties who received an allogeneic stem cell transplant from a related donor, was CMV-positive, and had no GVHD. Some of these T cells may belong to the graft donor. This chain links TRBV27 with TRBJ2-7; D may be TRBD1 (5 bases). The CDR3 nucleotides are TGTGCCAGCAGTTTATCGATTCAGGGAACCTACGAGCAGTACTTC. Protein sequence: CASSLSIQGTYEQYF.